The present entry profiles one T cell receptor (beta chain) with its context. This may stem from a read error, because a much larger clone lies one nucleotide away. The source of the sample is a study of molecular identifiers for immune sequencing clone quantification. Between the trimmed V and J ends, which lost 3 bases and 5 bases, there was a span of 16 bases. From germline, CDR1 is DFQATT and CDR2 SNEGSKA (reference sequence). CDR3 length: 14 amino acids. Using 10%, 30% or 50% RNA, naive CD8 libraries were derived from about 20,000 to 1,000,000 sorted cells. The CD8+CD4-CCR7+CD45RA+ phenotype defined the sorted naive CD8 T cells. As previously described, bulk TCR libraries were made using listed TCR primers. Each CDR3 protein gets one entry after TCRdb re-called the PCR reads with MiXCR. The sample records some 89,000 distinct CDR3 sequences, about 24% being singletons.

The chain links TRBV20-1 to TRBJ1-1; possibly TRBD1 for D (6 bases). This clonotype was obtained from a human donor in good health. Some libraries in this study had Jurkat cell RNA spiked in. The sample taken for sequencing was naive CD8+ T cells from blood, with Jurkat cell RNA spiked in. Noted subset: FACS-sorted CD8+CD4-CCR7+CD45RA+ naive T cells. The CDR3 DNA reads TGCAGTGCTAGCGATCCAGGGGAGGGTACTGAAGCTTTCTTT. Its translation is CSASDPGEGTEAFF.